Sequencing of this T cell receptor (beta chain) was carried out in a study of radiotherapy plus CTLA-4 blockade in lung cancer (dated by TCRdb to the late 2010s). Regarding the study in general: Among enrolled patients, around 18% had an objective response and approximately 30% reached disease control.

Note on this clone: It lacks a known antigen. The sample holds no much larger clone one base away, and base qualities are not on file.

The study evaluated CTLA-4 blockade (ipilimumab) given together with focal radiation therapy in patients who had chemo-refractory metastatic non-small-cell lung cancer. Receptor libraries were prepared by the immunoSEQ multiplex PCR assay. What TCRdb holds here is the immuneACCESS table cut down to in-frame rearrangements. Part of the clones is not present; checked against another copy, under half of the missing clones reflect an unresolved V gene, and the others are unexplained. This sample lists roughly 120,000 clones; 78% were detected once. About 5% of the sample is taken by the ten largest. Relative to germline, V is 2 bases shorter and J is 0 bases shorter, with 11 bases between their ends. Looking up the germline V gene (reference sequence) yields CDR1 MNHEY and CDR2 SMNVEV. Taken from cysteine to phenylalanine, the CDR3 has 16 residues. Just CDR3 DNA is preserved here, 48 bases in frame from base 1.

What the research found in general, with its limitations: The strongest predictors of response were reported to be early dynamic shifts in blood T cell clones along with a rise in serum interferon-beta following radiation. After treatment with radiotherapy and ipilimumab, TCR clones that came from tumors expanded in the peripheral blood.

Material: peripheral blood, obtained from a patient treated with radiotherapy plus ipilimumab. This TCR was sampled from a human donor with non-small cell lung cancer who had a partial response to radiotherapy plus ipilimumab. This receptor chain uses TRBV27 and TRBJ2-1; no D gene can be assigned with confidence. The DNA is as follows: TGTGCCAGCAGTTTAGAGGCTCCTTCCTCCTACAATGAGCAGTTCTTC. This codes for CASSLEAPSSYNEQFF.